The source of this TCR beta chain is a study of response to subunit inactivated influenza vaccine. The study, taken as a whole, reports: New T cells are recruited in small numbers by each seasonal influenza vaccination, according to the authors' suggestion.

The CDR3 has 13 residues. Germline V gene sequence: CDR1 ENHRY, CDR2 SYGVKD. The V segment lost 9 bases and the J segment 1 base; nucleotides outside the gene matches: 3. This clonotype has just a few counts. Its antigen is undetermined. TCRdb analysed the RT-PCR reads with MiXCR anew, one entry per CDR3 protein. Of roughly 540,000 distinct CDR3 sequences detected, roughly 23% appear once; the ten largest clones hold under 3.5%. The same sample was also used in a study of T cells expressing NK-cell markers. That report adds: UMIs accompanied the 5'RACE template switching by which TCR beta cDNA was made. About six donors showed dominant NKG2C+ clonotypes comprising about 1.0-7.5% of their CD8+ T cells. For four donors, these clonotypes were likewise the leading ones in the CD3+CD56-NKG2C+ fraction.

The specimen comprised CD4+ T cells sorted from PBMCs, sampled 12 days after vaccination. This clonotype was obtained from a man aged 45-60 years who received an inactivated influenza vaccine. The chain couples TRBV10-3 to TRBJ2-3; 8 bases agree with TRBD2. CDR3 region: CAMKAGGTDTQYF. The CDR3 nucleotides are TGTGCCATGAAAGCGGGAGGCACAGATACGCAGTATTTT.